The clone carrying this TCR beta chain has a handful of counts. No antigen is known for it. The sample comes from a study of T-cell reconstitution after alpha-beta-depleted transplantation in children. Findings and caveats of the study: Some patients' high day-60 TCRbeta diversity was attributed to recipient cells surviving conditioning. Expanded graft clones, several hundred of them, were reportedly the source of alpha-beta T cells about two months after transplant. T-cell counts and diversity were attributed mostly to newly produced T cells one year after transplant.

For TCRbeta, the library was prepared with unique molecular identifiers. Each CDR3 protein is one row after TCRdb ran MiXCR on the PCR reads. The data hold 60,000 to 85,000 distinct CDR3 sequences, with around 18% observed a single time. CDR3 size: 13 residues. The V gene's germline CDR1 is KGHDR and CDR2 SFDVKD. The ends lost 4 bases at V and 7 bases at J; junction bases unmatched: 5. This receptor was obtained from a male patient between 2 and 10 years old who had a stem cell transplant for acute lymphoblastic leukemia, so the T cells may come from the graft donor. Sequenced material: PBMCs, mostly from graft donor cells, taken 360 days after TCRalphabeta/CD19-depleted stem cell transplant. This chain links TRBV24-1 with TRBJ1-1, with 7 bases fitting TRBD1. The chain's CDR3 is CATSDPTGLEAFF. The CDR3 DNA sequence: TGTGCCACCAGTGACCCGACAGGGCTTGAAGCTTTCTTT.